Listed below are T cell receptor beta chains from one sample, sequenced in a study of shared clonotypes between healthy human individuals. The assay was immunoSEQ multiplex PCR, and TCRdb's table has in-frame clones only and misses some. The sample lists over a million clones, roughly 96% seen once, with over 1% in the top ten. The sample comprised naive CD4+ T cells sorted from blood. The origin of the receptors is a man aged 25 to 40 in good health. Both conserved end residues are part of each CDR3. A D gene is named only where the DNA matches it firmly. The size entry is marked missing in some rows and otherwise reads once, few, many or a size class.

j_call | cdr3_length | clone_size | v_call | d_call | cdr3_aa | cdr3_nt
TRBJ2-5 | 13 | once | TRBV10-3 | NA | CAISESYQETQYF | TGTGCCATCAGTGAGTCGTACCAAGAGACCCAGTACTTC
TRBJ2-7 | 16 | NA | TRBV4-1 | TRBD2 | CASSQDLAGLSYEQYF | TGCGCCAGCAGCCAAGATCTAGCGGGCCTTTCCTACGAGCAGTACTTC
TRBJ2-1 | 14 | NA | TRBV6-6 | TRBD1 | CASSYGTGPNEQFF | TGTGCCAGCAGTTACGGGACAGGGCCGAATGAGCAGTTCTTC
TRBJ2-7 | 14 | NA | TRBV6-1 | TRBD2 | CASSERGRGYEQYF | TGTGCCAGCAGTGAACGGGGGAGGGGTTACGAGCAGTACTTC
TRBJ2-5 | 13 | NA | TRBV5-1 | NA | CASSQRNQETQYF | TGCGCCAGCAGTCAAAGAAACCAAGAGACCCAGTACTTC
TRBJ2-7 | 14 | NA | TRBV2 | NA | CASTREYAGYEQYF | TGTGCCAGCACCCGAGAGTACGCGGGGTACGAGCAGTACTTC
TRBJ2-5 | 13 | NA | TRBV18 | NA | CASSPPTSETQYF | TGTGCCAGCTCACCACCGACTTCTGAGACCCAGTACTTC
TRBJ2-1 | 14 | NA | TRBV27 | TRBD2 | CASSLGLAGVHQFF | TGTGCCAGCAGTTTGGGACTAGCGGGAGTGCATCAGTTCTTC
TRBJ2-3 | 15 | NA | TRBV9 | NA | CASSVDGPSTDTQYF | TGTGCCAGCAGCGTTGACGGGCCTAGCACAGATACGCAGTATTTT
TRBJ2-3 | 15 | NA | TRBV13 | TRBD2 | CASSFQAGVTDTQYF | TGTGCCAGCAGCTTTCAAGCGGGAGTCACAGATACGCAGTATTTT
TRBJ2-5 | 12 | NA | TRBV2 | NA | CATGLLEETQYF | TGTGCCACGGGACTCCTAGAAGAGACCCAGTACTTC
TRBJ1-5 | 12 | NA | TRBV28 | NA | CASSFLNQPQHF | TGTGCCAGCAGTTTTCTGAATCAGCCCCAGCATTTT
TRBJ2-1 | 16 | NA | TRBV28 | NA | CASRLAGPYHYNEQFF | TGTGCCAGCAGGTTGGCAGGGCCCTACCATTACAATGAGCAGTTCTTC
TRBJ2-7 | 12 | NA | TRBV7-2 | NA | CASSMGTREQYF | TGTGCCAGCAGCATGGGGACTCGGGAGCAGTACTTC
TRBJ2-7 | 15 | NA | TRBV5-1 | NA | CASSRSLGGPYEQYF | TGCGCCAGCAGCCGGTCCCTAGGGGGACCCTACGAGCAGTACTTC
TRBJ2-5 | 13 | NA | TRBV18 | NA | CASSPPSGETQYF | TGTGCCAGCTCACCACCGAGCGGTGAGACCCAGTACTTC
TRBJ2-5 | 13 | NA | TRBV9 | TRBD2 | CASSVGGSETQYF | TGTGCCAGCAGCGTAGGCGGGAGTGAGACCCAGTACTTC
TRBJ2-4 | 12 | NA | TRBV10-3 | NA | CATALEGNIQYF | TGTGCCACCGCTTTGGAGGGGAACATTCAGTACTTC
TRBJ2-3 | 16 | NA | TRBV5-6 | TRBD1 | CASSLYGQGYTDTQYF | TGTGCCAGCAGCTTGTACGGACAGGGATACACAGATACGCAGTATTTT
TRBJ1-5 | 15 | once | TRBV5-5 | NA | CASSLGPGGGQPQHF | TGTGCCAGCAGCTTAGGACCCGGAGGAGGTCAGCCCCAGCATTTT
TRBJ2-7 | 14 | NA | TRBV6-5 | NA | CASSPGDSSYEQYF | TGTGCCAGCAGTCCGGGGGACAGTTCCTACGAGCAGTACTTC
TRBJ1-1 | 14 | NA | TRBV4-3 | NA | CASSHGTPGGEAFF | TGCGCCAGCAGCCATGGGACACCGGGGGGTGAAGCTTTCTTT